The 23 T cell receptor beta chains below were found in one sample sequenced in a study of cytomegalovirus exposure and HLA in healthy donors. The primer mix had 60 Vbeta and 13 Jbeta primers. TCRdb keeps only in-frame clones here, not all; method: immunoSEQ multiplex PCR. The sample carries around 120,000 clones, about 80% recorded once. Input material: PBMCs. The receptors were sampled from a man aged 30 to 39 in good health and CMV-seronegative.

For the CDR3, the DNA is TGTGCCAGTGGGAGGGGCATCTGGACTGGAAACACCATATATTTT. Translation: CASGRGIWTGNTIYF. This chain joins TRBV19 and TRBJ1-3, with a possible D match to TRBD1 (5 bases). Germline V gene sequence: CDR1 LNHDA, CDR2 SQIVND (reference sequence). This CDR3 is 15 amino acids long. V was trimmed by 8 bases and J by 2 bases, leaving 16 bases between them.

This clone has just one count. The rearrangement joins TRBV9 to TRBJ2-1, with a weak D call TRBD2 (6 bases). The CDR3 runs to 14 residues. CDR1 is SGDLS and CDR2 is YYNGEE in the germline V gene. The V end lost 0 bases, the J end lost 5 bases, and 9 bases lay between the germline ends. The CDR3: CASSVEEGNNEQFF. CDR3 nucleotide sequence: TGTGCCAGCAGCGTAGAGGAGGGAAACAATGAGCAGTTCTTC.

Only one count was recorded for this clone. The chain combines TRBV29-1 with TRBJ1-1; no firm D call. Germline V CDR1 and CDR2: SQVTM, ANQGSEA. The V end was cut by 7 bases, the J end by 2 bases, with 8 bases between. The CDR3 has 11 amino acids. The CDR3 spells CSGVINTEAFF. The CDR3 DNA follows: TGCAGCGGAGTAATAAACACTGAAGCTTTCTTT. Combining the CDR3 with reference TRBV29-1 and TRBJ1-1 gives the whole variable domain SAVISQKPSRDICQRGTSLTIQCQVDSQVTMMFWYRQQPGQSLTLIATANQGSEATYESGFVIDKFPISRPNLTFSTLTVSNMSPEDSSIYLCSGVINTEAFFGQGTRLTVV.

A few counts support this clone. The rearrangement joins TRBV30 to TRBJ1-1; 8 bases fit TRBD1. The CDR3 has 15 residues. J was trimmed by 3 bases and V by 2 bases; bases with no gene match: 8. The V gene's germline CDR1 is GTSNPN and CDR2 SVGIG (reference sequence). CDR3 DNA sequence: TGTGCCTGGAGTCCCGATCCAGGGGGCTACACTGAAGCTTTCTTT. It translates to CAWSPDPGGYTEAFF.

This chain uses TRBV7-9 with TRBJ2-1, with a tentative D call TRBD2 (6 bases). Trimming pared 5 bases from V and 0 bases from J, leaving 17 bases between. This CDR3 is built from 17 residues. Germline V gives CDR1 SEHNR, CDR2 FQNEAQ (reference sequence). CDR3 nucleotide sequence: TGTGCCAGCAGCGGCGACCTAGCGACGCTCTCCTACAATGAGCAGTTCTTC. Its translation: CASSGDLATLSYNEQFF.

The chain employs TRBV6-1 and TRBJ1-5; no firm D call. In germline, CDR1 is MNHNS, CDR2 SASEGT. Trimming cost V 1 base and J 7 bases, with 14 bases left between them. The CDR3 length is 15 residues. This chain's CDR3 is CASSEVSRSGQPQHF. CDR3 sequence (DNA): TGTGCCAGCAGTGAAGTATCGCGTTCGGGACAGCCCCAGCATTTT.

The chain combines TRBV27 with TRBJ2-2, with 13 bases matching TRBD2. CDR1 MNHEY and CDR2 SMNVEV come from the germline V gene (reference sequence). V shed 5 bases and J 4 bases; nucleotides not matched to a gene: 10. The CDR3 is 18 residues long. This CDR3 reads CASSGGLAGTTITGELFF. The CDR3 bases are TGTGCCAGCAGTGGGGGACTAGCGGGGACCACAATCACCGGGGAGCTGTTTTTT.

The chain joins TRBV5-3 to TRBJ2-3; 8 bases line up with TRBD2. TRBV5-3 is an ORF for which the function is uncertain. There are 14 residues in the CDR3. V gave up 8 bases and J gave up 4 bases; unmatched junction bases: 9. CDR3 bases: TGTGCCAGTCCCTCAGGGACTAGAGCAGATACGCAGTATTTT. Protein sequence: CASPSGTRADTQYF.

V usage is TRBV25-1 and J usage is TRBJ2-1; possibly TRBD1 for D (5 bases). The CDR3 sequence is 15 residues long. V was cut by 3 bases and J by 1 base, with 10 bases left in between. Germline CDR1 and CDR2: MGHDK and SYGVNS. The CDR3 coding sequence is TGTGCCAGCAGTGACGTCAGGGATTCCTACAATGAGCAGTTCTTC. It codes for CASSDVRDSYNEQFF.

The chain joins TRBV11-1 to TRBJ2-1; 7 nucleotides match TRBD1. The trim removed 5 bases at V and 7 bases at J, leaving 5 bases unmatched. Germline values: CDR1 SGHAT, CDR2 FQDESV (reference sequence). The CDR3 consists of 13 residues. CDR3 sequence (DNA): TGTGCCAGCAGCCGACAGGGAGAGAATGAGCAGTTCTTC. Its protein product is CASSRQGENEQFF.

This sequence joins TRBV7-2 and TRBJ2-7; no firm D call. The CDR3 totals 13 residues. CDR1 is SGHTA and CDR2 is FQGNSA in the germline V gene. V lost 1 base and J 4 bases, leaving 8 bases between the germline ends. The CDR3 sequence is CASSLEVLYEQYF. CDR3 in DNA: TGTGCCAGCAGCTTAGAAGTACTTTACGAGCAGTACTTC.

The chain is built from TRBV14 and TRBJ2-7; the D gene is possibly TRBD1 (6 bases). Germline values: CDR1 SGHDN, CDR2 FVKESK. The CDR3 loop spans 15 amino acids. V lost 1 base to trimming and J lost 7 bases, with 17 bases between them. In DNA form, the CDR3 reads TGTGCCAGCAGCCAAGGTTCCGTCCTAAGGGGGGAGCAGTACTTC. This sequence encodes CASSQGSVLRGEQYF.

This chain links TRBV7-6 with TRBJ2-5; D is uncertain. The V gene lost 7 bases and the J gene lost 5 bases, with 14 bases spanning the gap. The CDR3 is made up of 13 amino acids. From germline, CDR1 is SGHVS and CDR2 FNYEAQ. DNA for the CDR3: TGTGCCAGCATTTCTGTTCTTGAGGAGACCCAGTACTTC. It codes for CASISVLEETQYF.

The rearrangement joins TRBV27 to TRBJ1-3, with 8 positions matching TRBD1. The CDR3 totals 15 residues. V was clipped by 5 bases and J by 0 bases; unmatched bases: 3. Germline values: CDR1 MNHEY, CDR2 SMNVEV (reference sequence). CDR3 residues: CASSVGQGSGNTIYF. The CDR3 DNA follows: TGTGCCAGCAGTGTCGGACAGGGCTCTGGAAACACCATATATTTT.

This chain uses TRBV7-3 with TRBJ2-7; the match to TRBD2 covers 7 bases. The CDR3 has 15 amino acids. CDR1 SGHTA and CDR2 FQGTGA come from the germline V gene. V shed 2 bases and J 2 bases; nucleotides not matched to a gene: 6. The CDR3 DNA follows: TGTGCCAGCAGCTTAGAGAGCGGGAATACCTACGAGCAGTACTTC. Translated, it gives CASSLESGNTYEQYF. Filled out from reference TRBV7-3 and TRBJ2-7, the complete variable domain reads GAGVSQTPSNKVTEKGKYVELRCDPISGHTALYWYRQSLGQGPEFLIYFQGTGAADDSGLPNDRFFAVRPEGSVSTLKIQRTERGDSAVYLCASSLESGNTYEQYFGPGTRLTVT.

The CDR3 loop is CAWEPGQGPYGYTF. CDR3 in DNA: TGTGCCTGGGAACCGGGACAGGGGCCCTATGGCTACACCTTC. This chain links TRBV30 with TRBJ1-2; 10 bases are shared with TRBD1. The CDR3 has 14 amino acids. From germline, CDR1 is GTSNPN and CDR2 SVGIG (reference sequence). V trimming: 5 bases; J trimming: 4 bases; junction bases outside the gene matches: 7.

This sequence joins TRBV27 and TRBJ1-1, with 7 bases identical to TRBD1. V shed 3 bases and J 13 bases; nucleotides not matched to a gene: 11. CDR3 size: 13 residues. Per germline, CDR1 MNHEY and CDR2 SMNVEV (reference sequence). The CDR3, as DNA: TGTGCCAGCAGTTTGGGACAGTCCGCCACTGGTTTCTTT. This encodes CASSLGQSATGFF.

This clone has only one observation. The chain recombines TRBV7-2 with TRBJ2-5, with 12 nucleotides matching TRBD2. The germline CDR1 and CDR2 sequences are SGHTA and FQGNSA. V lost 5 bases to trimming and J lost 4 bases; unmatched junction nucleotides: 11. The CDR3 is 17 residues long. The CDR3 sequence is CASSVWLAGGGRETQYF. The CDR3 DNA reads TGTGCCAGCAGCGTGTGGCTAGCGGGGGGGGGCAGAGAGACCCAGTACTTC.

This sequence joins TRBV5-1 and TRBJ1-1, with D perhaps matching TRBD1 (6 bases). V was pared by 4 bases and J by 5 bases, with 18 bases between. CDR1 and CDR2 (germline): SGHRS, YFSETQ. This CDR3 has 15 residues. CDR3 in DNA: TGCGCCAGCAGCGCAACACGGGACATGGGGACTGAAGCTTTCTTT. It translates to CASSATRDMGTEAFF.

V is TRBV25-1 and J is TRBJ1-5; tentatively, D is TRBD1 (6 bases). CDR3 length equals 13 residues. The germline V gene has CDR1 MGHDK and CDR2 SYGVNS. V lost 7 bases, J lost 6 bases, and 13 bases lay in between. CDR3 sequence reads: CASIGQTSQPQHF. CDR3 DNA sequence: TGTGCCAGCATAGGACAGACGAGTCAGCCCCAGCATTTT.

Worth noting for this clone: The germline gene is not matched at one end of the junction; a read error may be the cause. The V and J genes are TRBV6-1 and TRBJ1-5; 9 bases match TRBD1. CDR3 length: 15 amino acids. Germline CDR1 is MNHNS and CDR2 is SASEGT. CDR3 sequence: CASSWDRASNQPQNF. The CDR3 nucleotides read TGTGCCAGCAGTTGGGACAGGGCAAGCAATCAGCCCCAGAATTTT.

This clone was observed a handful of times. CDR3 nucleotide sequence: TGTGCCAGCAGCTTAGGACTAGCGAATGAGCAGTTCTTC. Its protein is CASSLGLANEQFF. V gene TRBV7-9 combines with J gene TRBJ2-1, with TRBD2 identical over 8 bases. Losses at the gene ends were 1 base for V and 7 bases for J; bases not matched to a gene: 0. There are 13 residues in the CDR3. The germline V gene encodes CDR1 SEHNR and CDR2 FQNEAQ (reference sequence).

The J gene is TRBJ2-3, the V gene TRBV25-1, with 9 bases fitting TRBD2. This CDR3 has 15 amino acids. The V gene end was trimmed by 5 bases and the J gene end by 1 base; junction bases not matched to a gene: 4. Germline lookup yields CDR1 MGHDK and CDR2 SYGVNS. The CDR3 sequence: CASSKRGRGTDTQYF. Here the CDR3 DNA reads TGTGCCAGCAGTAAGCGCGGGAGGGGCACAGATACGCAGTATTTT.